Reported below is one TCR beta chain. Its antigen is not identified. This could be a read error, since a much larger clone is one nucleotide away. The data were taken from a study of T cells in Graves' hyperthyroidism and ophthalmopathy. Whole-study findings and limits: The model identified upcoming ophthalmopathy a median roughly 6.5 months ahead of onset.

This CDR3 comprises 15 residues. Trimming pared 4 bases from V and 4 bases from J, leaving 16 bases between. Germline lookup yields CDR1 SGHAT and CDR2 FQNNGV. Using RNA transcripts as the source, TCR beta CDR3 regions were amplified. TCR CDR3 regions were first amplified by RT-PCR with HTBI primers. TCRdb recomputed calls from the multiplex PCR reads with MiXCR, one row per CDR3 protein. The sample holds roughly 710,000 distinct CDR3 sequences, roughly 32% seen once. V gene TRBV11-2 combines with J gene TRBJ1-1; D ambiguous. The sequencing sample was made of blood. The TCR comes from a woman aged 40 to 55 with Graves' hyperthyroidism. For the CDR3, the DNA is TGTGCCAGCAGCTATGGGGTCAGCGTGAGCACTGAAGCTTTCTTT. It is translated as CASSYGVSVSTEAFF.